This T cell receptor beta chain was found in a study of CD8 T cells in Susac syndrome (dated by TCRdb to about 2019). Regarding the complete study: Repertoire sequencing was used to test whether CD8+ T cell activation and differentiation in Susac syndrome was antigen driven. CD8+ T cell repertoire clonality was compared between 11 to 12 healthy donors, approximately 14 Susac syndrome patients and 15 multiple sclerosis patients. Overall study results and their limits: The TCR sequencing and HLA analysis was acknowledged to have included a relatively small number of individuals.

RNA was extracted with the RNeasy kit and about 0.5 to 1 ug was reverse transcribed using random hexamers. The immunoSEQ multiplex PCR assay, which covers 54 Vbeta and 13 Jbeta segments, was used to amplify TCR beta CDR3 regions. PCR amplification bias was corrected using a synthetic template baseline for primer optimization and computational correction. The study's own analysis went as follows. Reads were annotated to V, D and J genes according to IMGT and were analyzed with immunoSEQ Analyzer, with only productive sequences retained. To calculate clonality, Shannon entropy was normalized by log2 of the number of productive unique sequences and then subtracted from one. For each patient and control, public and private clones were evaluated within the 100 most prevalent clones. A clone was defined as Susac-specific if it was absent from the healthy and MS cohorts, from roughly 1,000 published viral clones and from other ImmuneACCESS disease sequences. In TCRdb, the public reads were trimmed at Q25 with fastp and aligned with MiXCR, with productive beta chains retained. Rows merge per CDR3 protein into single entries with the most common DNA and genes. TCRdb, not the original authors, processed these V and J calls. The sample has approximately 280,000 distinct CDR3 sequences on record, 70% to 90% of them singletons. Of the sample, approximately 0.11% falls within the top ten clones.

The CDR3 runs 13 amino acids, cysteine and phenylalanine included. Only the CDR3 region is kept as DNA, spanning 39 bases read in frame from base 1. Relative to germline, V is 4 bases shorter and J is 6 bases shorter, with 14 bases between their ends. CDR1 and CDR2, looked up from the germline V gene, are SGHRS and YFSETQ. Only a few counts were recorded for this clonotype. Its recognized antigen is unknown. No much larger clone exists at a distance of one base, and base qualities are not known. Peripheral blood CD8+ and CD4+ T cells from healthy donors, Susac syndrome patients and multiple sclerosis patients were profiled using high-throughput TCR beta sequencing. Treatment-naive patients with stable or active relapsing-remitting disease fulfilling revised McDonald criteria were used as multiple sclerosis controls. Bulk CD8+ and CD4+ T cells were purified by magnetic negative isolation, whereas CD8+ TEMRA cells were enriched by FACS. Blood was collected in EDTA tubes and processed within 24 hours, with PBMCs isolated through density gradient centrifugation. PBMCs intended for TCR sequencing were cryopreserved in liquid nitrogen and were subsequently thawed in a 37 degrees C water bath. A purity of at least 90% was achieved for sorted or isolated CD4+, CD8+ and CD8+ TEMRA cells.

This clonotype originated in a human donor with multiple sclerosis. Specimen: CD8+ T cells from PBMCs. Recombination linked TRBV5-1 to TRBJ2-7; possibly the D gene is TRBD1, per 7 matching bases. The nucleotide sequence reads as follows: TGCGCCAGCAGCCCGGCTCAGGGGGGCGAGCAGTACTTC. The encoded protein is CASSPAQGGEQYF.